The entry below gives a single T cell receptor (beta chain) sequence along with its context. V lost 3 bases, J lost 1 base, and 5 bases lay in between. The germline V gene has CDR1 KGHDR and CDR2 SFDVKD. The CDR3 is 14 residues long. These data are taken from a study of blood T cell repertoires in COVID-19. Study as a whole: Sites in the United States, Italy and Spain provided acute and convalescent COVID-19 samples. PBMCs, B-cell-depleted T cells, or T cells were the source of the cDNA or gDNA that made up the material.

Some clones are missing from TCRdb's copy, which holds only in-frame ones; the method was immunoSEQ multiplex PCR. Here the sample spans nearly 200,000 clones, about 82% being singletons. The sequenced sample consisted of peripheral blood. This TCR derives from a man in his sixties with COVID-19, enrolled during active disease. V is TRBV24-1 and J is TRBJ2-2; no firm D call. The CDR3 DNA sequence: TGTGCCACCAGTGATCACAAGAACACCGGGGAGCTGTTTTTT. Its translation: CATSDHKNTGELFF.